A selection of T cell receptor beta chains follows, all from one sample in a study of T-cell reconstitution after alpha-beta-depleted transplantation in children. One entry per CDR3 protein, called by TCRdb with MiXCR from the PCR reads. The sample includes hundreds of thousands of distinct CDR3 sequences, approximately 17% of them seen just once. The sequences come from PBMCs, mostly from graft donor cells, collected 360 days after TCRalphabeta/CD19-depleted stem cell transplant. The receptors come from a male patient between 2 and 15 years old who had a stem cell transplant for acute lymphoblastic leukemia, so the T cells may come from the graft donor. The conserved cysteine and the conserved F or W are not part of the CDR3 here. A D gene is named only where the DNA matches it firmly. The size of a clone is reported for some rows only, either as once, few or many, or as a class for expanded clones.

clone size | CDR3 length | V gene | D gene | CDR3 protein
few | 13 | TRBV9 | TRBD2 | ASSVGTSGTDTQY
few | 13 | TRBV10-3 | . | AISANRPSTDTQY
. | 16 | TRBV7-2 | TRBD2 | ASSLAGLAGYLTDTQY
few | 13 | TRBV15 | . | ATSRDGAGGSPLH
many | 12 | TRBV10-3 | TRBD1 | AISELGQGDEQY
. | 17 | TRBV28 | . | ASGREGRGGLLAKNIQY
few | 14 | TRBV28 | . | ASSSFPGEYTDTQY
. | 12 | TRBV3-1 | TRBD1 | ASSNPGQNNEQF
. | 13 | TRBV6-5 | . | ASSYSKGGGYEQY
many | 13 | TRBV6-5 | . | ASRIREYSNSPLH
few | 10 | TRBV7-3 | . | ASSQGGTEAF
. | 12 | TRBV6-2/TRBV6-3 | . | ASSNREGTGELF
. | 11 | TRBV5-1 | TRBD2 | ASASGWLNEQF
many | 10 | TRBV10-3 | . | ASGWVSDTQY
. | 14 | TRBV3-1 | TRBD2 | ASSPAELAGGETQY
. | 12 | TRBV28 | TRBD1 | ASSLQGARYIQY
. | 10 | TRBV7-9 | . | ASSSRDTEAF
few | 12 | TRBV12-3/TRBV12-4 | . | ASSRSRAYNEQF
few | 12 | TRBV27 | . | ASSLGAGTGELF
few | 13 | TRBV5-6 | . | ASSSDYLPLGTQY
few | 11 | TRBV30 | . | ALRREADEKLF
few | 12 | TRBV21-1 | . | ASTTGSRTDTQY
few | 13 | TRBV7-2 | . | ASSLMGGTYNEQF
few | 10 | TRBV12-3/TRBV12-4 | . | ASSVSHVSQH
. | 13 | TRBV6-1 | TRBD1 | ASSERAPGGTEAF
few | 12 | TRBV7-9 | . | ASSLAGRDQPQH
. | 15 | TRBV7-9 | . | ASSHPGEEGKGYEQY
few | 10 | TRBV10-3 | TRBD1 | AILRQGGEQY
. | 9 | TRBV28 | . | ASSLEQPQH
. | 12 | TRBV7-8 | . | ASTLRDPPYEQY
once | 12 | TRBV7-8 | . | ASSFRRLNEKLF
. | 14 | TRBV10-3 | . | AISDRSDRKADTQY
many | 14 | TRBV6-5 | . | ASTRFGGATNEKLF
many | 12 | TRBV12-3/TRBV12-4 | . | ASTSPAGSNEQY
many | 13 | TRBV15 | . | ATSRDRRLDYGYT
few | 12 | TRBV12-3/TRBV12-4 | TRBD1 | ASSRDSYFYGYT
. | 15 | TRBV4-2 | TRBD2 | ASSPLGSGGTKNIQY
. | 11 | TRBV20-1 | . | SARSGRNTEAF
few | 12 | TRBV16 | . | ASSPVAGGHEQY
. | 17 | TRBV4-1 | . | ASSQVSVKATIAKNIQY
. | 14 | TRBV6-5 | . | ASSYSISQGQETQY
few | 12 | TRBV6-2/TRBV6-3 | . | ASSYQGGVGSIY
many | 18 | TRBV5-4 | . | ASNLAPGRWNSSYNSPLH
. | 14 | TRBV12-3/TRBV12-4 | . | ASSPRQVEAGNTIY
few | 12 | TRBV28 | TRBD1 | ASSSTGGFYEQY
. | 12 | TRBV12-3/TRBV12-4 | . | ASSTRHTQDTQY
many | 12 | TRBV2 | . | ASRVQTVTYEQY
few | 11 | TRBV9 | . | ASSGGGNYGYT
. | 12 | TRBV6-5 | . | ASRLPGTYNEQF
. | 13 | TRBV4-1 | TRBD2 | ASSRGGLAAHEQF
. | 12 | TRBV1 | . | TSSHERSPGELF
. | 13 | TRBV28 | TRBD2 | ASTDVNSGHNEQF